These 7 T cell receptor beta chains were all obtained from the same sample, sequenced in a study of blood T cell repertoires in COVID-19. Sequencing was performed with immunoSEQ multiplex PCR; in TCRdb, only in-frame clones are kept and a portion is missing. The table records more than 300,000 clones, over 70% of them present only once. Sequenced material: peripheral blood. All receptors derive from a woman aged 45-59 years with COVID-19, enrolled during active disease.

This clone was observed a handful of times. The chain carries TRBV5-1 and TRBJ1-2, with no clear D. Trimming shortened V by 4 bases and J by 6 bases, and 13 bases separated the two germline ends. The CDR3 extends over 13 amino acids. The germline V gene has CDR1 SGHRS and CDR2 YFSETQ. The CDR3: CASSADRRDGYTF. In nucleotides, the CDR3 is TGCGCCAGCAGCGCGGACCGGAGGGATGGCTACACCTTC.

The V gene is TRBV15, the J gene TRBJ1-1; D is uncertain. The CDR3 runs to 14 residues. V was clipped by 8 bases and J by 1 base, with 14 bases between them. The germline gives CDR1 LNHNV, CDR2 YYDKDF (reference sequence). The CDR3 nucleotides are TGTGCCACCGAAGACGGCCGGAGGAACACTGAAGCTTTCTTT. This gives the protein CATEDGRRNTEAFF.

V gene TRBV5-8 combines with J gene TRBJ2-2; TRBD2 matches 9 bases. The CDR3 runs to 17 residues. The junction had 12 bases not matched to a gene; V was cut back by 4 bases and J by 5 bases. CDR1 is SGHTS and CDR2 is YDEGEE in the germline V gene. CDR3 amino acids: CASSLRGGTSSTGELFF. CDR3 DNA sequence: TGTGCCAGCAGCCTAAGAGGGGGGACTAGCTCGACCGGGGAGCTGTTTTTT.

The CDR3 loop is CASSDLFTGELFF. CDR3 DNA sequence: TGCGCCAGCAGTGACCTGTTTACCGGGGAGCTGTTTTTT. This sequence joins TRBV10-1 and TRBJ2-2; D is undetermined. Per the germline V gene, CDR1 is WNHNN and CDR2 is SYGVQD (reference sequence). The germline V and J ends were trimmed by 3 bases and 5 bases, with 7 bases remaining between them. The CDR3 covers 13 residues.

This clone was detected a few times. The V gene is TRBV27, the J gene TRBJ2-7; D is ambiguous. Germline CDR1 MNHEY, CDR2 SMNVEV (reference sequence). This CDR3 has 14 residues. Trimming shortened V by 0 bases and J by 0 bases, and 6 bases separated the two germline ends. CDR3 residues: CASSLSPSSYEQYF. The CDR3 coding sequence is TGTGCCAGCAGTTTATCCCCCAGCTCCTACGAGCAGTACTTC.

As DNA, the CDR3 is TGCGCCAGCAGCCAAGATACTGCAAGAGAGACCCAGTACTTC. Its translation is CASSQDTARETQYF. The V call is TRBV4-1, the J call TRBJ2-5; no clear D. The V gene's germline CDR1 is MGHRA and CDR2 YSYEKL. Trimming pared 0 bases from V and 4 bases from J, leaving 9 bases between. CDR3 length: 14 residues.

The DNA of the CDR3 is TGTGCCAGCAGCTTAGAGGGCAGCCTTGGAAACACCATATATTTT. This sequence encodes CASSLEGSLGNTIYF. The chain links TRBV11-3 to TRBJ1-3; D remains unclear. With 0 bases removed from V and 3 bases from J, the gap between germline ends came to 9 bases. The germline gives CDR1 SGHNT, CDR2 YENEEA. CDR3 length equals 15 residues.